This T cell receptor beta chain was sequenced in a study of T-cell memory formation after mild COVID-19. Study-wide context: Largely, the TCR clusters proved donor specific.

5'RACE with constant-segment primers yielded barcoded, UMI-tagged TCR alpha and TCR beta cDNA libraries. In TCRdb, the 5' RACE reads were re-called with MiXCR into one record per CDR3 protein. There are 50,000 or so distinct CDR3 sequences in the sample; 28% occur only once, and 35% to 45% lies in the top ten. As regards this clonotype: Its target is not known.

Study results and limitations: Pre-infection memory contained some responding clones, which suggested that cross-reactive memory had joined.

The germline CDR1 and CDR2 sequences are MNHNY and SVGAGI (reference sequence). Trimming cost V 1 base and J 2 bases, with 11 bases left between them. The CDR3 is made up of 15 amino acids. The J gene is TRBJ1-2, the V gene TRBV6-6; D is possibly TRBD1 (6 bases). Sequencing used PBMCs or a T cell subset sorted from them (not recorded which). The origin of this receptor is a man between 18 and 35 years old who had mild COVID-19 (a few samples of this study predate the infection). Cell type and time point are not known. CDR3 bases: TGTGCCAGCAGTTACTTCTCGGACAGAAACTATGGCTACACCTTC. Translating it yields CASSYFSDRNYGYTF.